The sequence of this T cell receptor (beta chain) was determined in a study of CD8+ T cells in alopecia areata (dated by TCRdb to between 2017 and 2018). Background on the whole study: Skin from C3H/HeJ donors with spontaneous alopecia (roughly 6-12 months old) was grafted onto female C3H/HeJ recipients aged roughly 6-11 weeks. In both human patients and the C3H/HeJ mouse model, the study applied high-throughput TCRbeta sequencing to look at T cell clonal expansion in alopecia areata. In humans, TCRbeta sequencing was performed on scalp tissue and on sorted CD4+ and CD8+ peripheral blood T cells from healthy controls and from patients with patchy or totalis/universalis alopecia areata. Scalp clonality was compared among normal scalp (n=4), patchy alopecia areata scalp (n=8), and alopecia totalis/universalis scalp (n=8). RNA came from the PAXgene miRNA kit for fixed scalp, the miRNeasy kit for PBMCs, and the RNeasy kit for mouse skin. Amplification of TCRbeta CDR3 regions was done by immunoSEQ multiplex PCR using 35 Vbeta forward primers and 13 Jbeta reverse primers. What the research found in general, with its limitations: Compared with normal scalp, lesional scalp, particularly in alopecia totalis/universalis, had higher clonality and more expanded CD8+ clones, which suggests antigenic drive. Compared with mice, TCR sequences shared between patients were less clear, possibly partly because of HLA diversity across the patient population. Scalp TCR repertoire analysis is complicated because resident alphabeta T cells in normal human skin are also sequenced, whereas mouse skin is dominated by gammadelta T cells.

The library was obtained by the immunoSEQ multiplex PCR assay. For TCR sequencing, RNA was extracted from every sample and reverse transcribed into cDNA to serve as template. SuperScript III was used for first-strand cDNA synthesis, primed with a 2:1 mix of oligo-dT and random hexamers. Amplification bias was assessed with a synthetic immune receptor repertoire, and residual bias was removed computationally. Sequencing of the libraries was done on Illumina HiSeq with 60 bp reads that cover the CDR3, reading from J toward V. Per the authors' processing: Raw reads were preprocessed for error removal, and CDR3 was defined according to IMGT conventions as running from the conserved cysteine to phenylalanine. Clonality was computed by normalizing Shannon entropy by log2 of the number of productive unique TCRs and subtracting the result from 1. Scalp TCRbeta sequences were cross-referenced with sorted blood CD4 and CD8 repertoires so that the CD4 or CD8 identity of scalp clones could be inferred. What TCRdb holds here is the immuneACCESS table cut down to in-frame rearrangements. Part of the clones is not present; checked against another copy, under half of the missing clones reflect an unresolved V gene, and the others are unexplained. That table gives V, J and clone size, and the DNA gave D and trimming. This sample was tabulated with approximately 300,000 clones, among which there are no singletons. The ten biggest clones cover about 1.2% of the sample.

CDR1 and CDR2 are drawn from the germline V gene (reference sequence): FNHDT, SITEND. The CDR3 sequence holds 15 residues, the cysteine and phenylalanine included. Part of the CDR3 DNA is given, 33 bases translated from base 1. Pooled mouse cutaneous lymph node cells were stained for CD4, CD8alpha, NKG2D, NKG2ACE and other markers, then sorted on a BD Influx. Concerning this clone itself: There is no known antigen for this receptor. This receptor came from a mouse, so its gene names and germline sequences are mouse ones too. Read data end 4 residues before the CDR3 end; the end is taken from the germline J gene.

The rearranged chain carries TRBV19 and TRBJ2-5; TRBD2 matches 10 bases in the middle. The sample taken for sequencing was CD4+ T cells sorted from a lymph node. The clonotype originates from a C3H/HeJ mouse with alopecia areata. These mice carry the MHC haplotype H2-k. The CDR3 bases that were read are TGTGCCAGCAGCCACCCGGGACTGGGGAAAGAC. Its protein reads: CASSHPGLGKD. The complete CDR3 reads CASSHPGLGKDTQYF.